Below, 31 T cell receptor beta chains from the same sample are listed, as sequenced in a study of PD-1 blockade in classical Hodgkin lymphoma. Relapse after autologous stem cell transplantation occurred in every patient, and brentuximab vedotin exposure varied. By magnetic negative selection, CD4+ T cells were purified from thawed PBMCs. Sequencing was performed with immunoSEQ multiplex PCR; in TCRdb, only in-frame clones are kept and a portion is missing. This table holds thousands of clones, approximately 80% found once. The specimen was CD4+ T cells from blood, collected at baseline. These TCRs come from a human donor with classical Hodgkin lymphoma.

The rearrangement links TRBV28 to TRBJ2-3; a possible D gene is TRBD1 (6 bases). Germline V gene sequence: CDR1 MDHEN, CDR2 SYDVKM. This CDR3 contains 14 residues. V lost 5 bases, J lost 6 bases, and 15 bases lay in between. The CDR3 nucleotides read TGTGCCAGCAGTATCCACTTCACAGGGGATACGCAGTATTTT. It codes for CASSIHFTGDTQYF.

The rearrangement joins TRBV5-1 to TRBJ1-5; D is possibly TRBD1 (6 bases). The germline CDR1 and CDR2 sequences are SGHRS and YFSETQ. The length of the CDR3 is 16 residues. Between the trimmed V and J ends, which lost 3 bases and 0 bases, there was a span of 13 bases. For the CDR3, the DNA is TGCGCCAGCAGCTACGGGGGCTCGTATAGCAATCAGCCCCAGCATTTT. The encoded protein is CASSYGGSYSNQPQHF.

This chain joins TRBV10-3 and TRBJ1-5; tentative D call: TRBD1 (5 bases). V lost 2 bases and J lost 1, with 9 bases in between. The CDR3 consists of 15 residues. Germline values: CDR1 ENHRY, CDR2 SYGVKD. CDR3 sequence reads: CAISEARDSNQPQHF. CDR3 DNA: TGTGCCATCAGTGAGGCCCGGGACAGCAATCAGCCCCAGCATTTT.

V is TRBV6-1 and J is TRBJ1-3; D ambiguous. Trimming left V 5 bases short and J 7 bases short, with 18 bases between. The CDR3 runs to 15 residues. The V gene's germline CDR1 is MNHNS and CDR2 SASEGT. This CDR3 is CASSSGLYLPNTIYF. CDR3 DNA sequence: TGTGCCAGCAGTTCAGGACTTTATTTGCCGAACACCATATATTTT.

Only one count was recorded for this clone. The genes are TRBV2 and TRBJ2-5; 7 nucleotides line up with TRBD2. Germline values: CDR1 SNHLY, CDR2 FYNNEI. The CDR3 has 13 residues. Trimming removed 7 bases from V and 5 bases from J; junction bases left unmatched: 7. CDR3 loop: CASKAGREETQYF. The DNA for the CDR3 is TGTGCCAGCAAAGCGGGGAGGGAGGAGACCCAGTACTTC. Together with reference TRBV2 and TRBJ2-5, the CDR3 gives the full variable domain: EPEVTQTPSHQVTQMGQEVILRCVPISNHLYFYWYRQILGQKVEFLVSFYNNEISEKSEIFDDQFSVERPDGSNFTLKIRSTKLEDSAMYFCASKAGREETQYFGPGTRLLVL.

CDR3 in DNA: TGTGCCATCGGTCCGGGGCGGACAGATACGCAGTATTTT. Translated: CAIGPGRTDTQYF. This rearrangement joins TRBV10-3 to TRBJ2-3; D is tentatively TRBD1 or TRBD2 (5 bases each). V lost 8 bases and J lost 3, with 12 bases in between. The CDR3 length is 13 residues. CDR1 and CDR2 (germline): ENHRY, SYGVKD.

This sequence joins TRBV2 and TRBJ1-2; 10 bases fit TRBD1. This CDR3 comprises 14 residues. The ends lost 1 base at V and 5 bases at J; junction bases unmatched: 1. In germline, CDR1 is SNHLY, CDR2 FYNNEI. CDR3 DNA: TGTGCCAGCAGTGAAGAGGGACAGGGGTATGGCTACACCTTC. Encoded protein: CASSEEGQGYGYTF.

The chain recombines TRBV5-1 with TRBJ2-5; D may be TRBD2 (6 bases). The V and J ends lost 0 bases and 1 base respectively, with 10 bases between them. The germline CDR1 and CDR2 sequences are SGHRS and YFSETQ. The CDR3 has 15 residues. The CDR3 nucleotides read TGCGCCAGCAGCTTGGTTAGCGGATCCCAAGAGACCCAGTACTTC. Translated, it gives CASSLVSGSQETQYF.

Only one count was recorded for this clone. The chain employs TRBV13 and TRBJ2-5; D not certain. In germline, CDR1 is PRHDT, CDR2 FYEKMQ (reference sequence). Trimming removed 5 bases at V and 2 bases at J, with 12 bases between. The CDR3 spans 14 residues. CDR3 in amino acids: CASSNRPSQETQYF. The CDR3 nucleotides read TGTGCCAGCAGCAATAGACCGTCTCAAGAGACCCAGTACTTC.

The gene calls are TRBV19 and TRBJ1-1; D unresolved. The CDR3 is 13 residues long. Germline V lookup: CDR1 LNHDA, CDR2 SQIVND (reference sequence). V was clipped by 7 bases and J by 2 bases, with 11 bases between them. The CDR3 reads CASTSGFNTEAFF. CDR3 nucleotides: TGTGCCAGTACCTCGGGTTTTAACACTGAAGCTTTCTTT.

This chain links TRBV7-2 with TRBJ2-3; D remains unclear. Germline CDR1 SGHTA, CDR2 FQGNSA. The CDR3 covers 13 residues. Between the trimmed V and J ends, which lost 1 base and 4 bases, there was a span of 6 bases. CDR3 in amino acids: CASSLVWADTQYF. The DNA of the CDR3 is TGTGCCAGCAGCTTAGTTTGGGCAGATACGCAGTATTTT. The variable domain in full, with the rest retrieved from reference TRBV7-2 and TRBJ2-3, is GAGVSQSPSNKVTEKGKDVELRCDPISGHTALYWYRQSLGQGLEFLIYFQGNSAPDKSGLPSDRFSAERTGGSVSTLTIQRTQQEDSAVYLCASSLVWADTQYFGPGTRLTVL.

The J gene is TRBJ1-6, the V gene TRBV9, with D perhaps matching TRBD1 (5 bases). CDR1 is SGDLS and CDR2 is YYNGEE in the germline V gene. V was cut by 4 bases and J by 8 bases, with 16 bases left in between. This CDR3 contains 15 residues. CDR3 bases: TGTGCCAGCAGCCCTCGAGGGGACCCCTATTCACCCCTCCACTTT. Amino acid sequence: CASSPRGDPYSPLHF.

This clone was counted only a few times. The chain links TRBV5-1 to TRBJ1-1; 8 bases line up with TRBD1. The trim removed 3 bases at V and 1 base at J, leaving 2 bases unmatched. CDR3 length: 14 residues. Germline V gene lookup returns CDR1 SGHRS and CDR2 YFSETQ. The CDR3, as DNA: TGCGCCAGCAGCTCTGGACAGGGGAACACTGAAGCTTTCTTT. Protein: CASSSGQGNTEAFF.

The count of this clone is one. J is TRBJ1-2 and V is TRBV4-2; D gene uncertain. CDR1 is LGHNA and CDR2 is YNFKEQ in the germline V gene. V lost 2 bases to trimming and J lost 2 bases, with 12 bases between them. This CDR3 contains 15 residues. CDR3 DNA sequence: TGTGCCAGCAGCCAATCCCCCGGCGGAAACTATGGCTACACCTTC. Its translation: CASSQSPGGNYGYTF.

This clone was counted once. This chain uses TRBV27 with TRBJ2-5; 11 bases are a match to TRBD2. This CDR3 comprises 17 residues. With V trimmed by 2 bases and J by 1 base, 6 bases remained unmatched. Germline CDR1 reads MNHEY; CDR2 reads SMNVEV (reference sequence). CDR3: CASSLNPLAGGQETQYF. For the CDR3, the DNA is TGTGCCAGCAGTTTAAATCCCCTAGCGGGGGGCCAAGAGACCCAGTACTTC.

V is TRBV18 and J is TRBJ2-7; D is unclear. CDR1 and CDR2 (germline): KGHSH, LQKENI. V was pared by 4 bases and J by 4 bases, with 5 bases between. This CDR3 region has 11 residues. The CDR3 loop reads CASSLGYEQYF. The CDR3 nucleotides read TGTGCCAGCTCACTGGGGTACGAGCAGTACTTC.

The chain recombines TRBV9 with TRBJ2-3; TRBD2 matches 7 bases. Germline V gene sequence: CDR1 SGDLS, CDR2 YYNGEE. With 0 bases clipped from V and 3 bases from J, the junction kept 4 bases outside the gene matches. The CDR3 totals 15 residues. DNA for the CDR3: TGTGCCAGCAGCGTAGGTGGGAGGGCAACAGATACGCAGTATTTT. It encodes CASSVGGRATDTQYF.

The chain combines TRBV4-3 with TRBJ2-2, with 7 positions matching TRBD2. In germline, CDR1 is LGHNA, CDR2 YSLEER. The trim removed 0 bases at V and 4 bases at J, leaving 8 bases unmatched. The CDR3 runs 17 residues. The CDR3 DNA sequence: TGCGCCAGCAGCCAAGAATACTGGCTAGCGGCCACCGGGGAGCTGTTTTTT. It specifies CASSQEYWLAATGELFF.

This clone showed up just a few times. The chain employs TRBV2 and TRBJ2-1, with 12 bases fitting TRBD2. Per the germline V gene, CDR1 is SNHLY and CDR2 is FYNNEI. CDR3 length: 18 residues. J gave up 5 bases and V 5 bases, and 13 bases lay outside the gene matches. The CDR3 DNA is TGTGCCAGCAGTAACTCTCCGAGACTAGCGGGGGTGCACAATGAGCAGTTCTTC. Its protein product is CASSNSPRLAGVHNEQFF.

This clone was seen more than once but under ten times. This chain joins TRBV5-1 and TRBJ1-1; 8 bases fit TRBD1. This CDR3 contains 17 residues. Germline trimming cut 0 bases from V and 5 bases from J; bases unmatched to any gene: 12. Germline V gene data show CDR1 as SGHRS and CDR2 as YFSETQ. The CDR3: CASSLGPGQVPKTEAFF. The DNA of the CDR3 is TGCGCCAGCAGCTTGGGGCCGGGACAGGTCCCTAAGACTGAAGCTTTCTTT.

V gene TRBV19 combines with J gene TRBJ2-2, with D possibly TRBD2 on 6 matching bases. Trimming stripped 6 bases from V and 0 bases from J, with 11 bases between. Germline CDR1 and CDR2: LNHDA and SQIVND (reference sequence). The CDR3 sequence is 15 residues long. CDR3 loop: CASSGWGANTGELFF. The DNA for the CDR3 is TGTGCCAGTAGCGGGTGGGGGGCGAACACCGGGGAGCTGTTTTTT.

This chain connects TRBV6-1 to TRBJ1-1, with TRBD1 as a possible D gene (6 bases). The CDR3 is 15 amino acids. The ends were cut back, 4 bases at V and 1 base at J, with 13 bases in the middle. CDR1 and CDR2 (germline): MNHNS, SASEGT. The CDR3 loop is CASSATQGTNTEAFF. The CDR3 bases are TGTGCCAGCAGTGCGACACAGGGAACGAACACTGAAGCTTTCTTT.

The CDR3 DNA reads as TGTGCCAGCAGCACAACCAGGGGGACCTACAATGAGCAGTTCTTC. This codes for CASSTTRGTYNEQFF. V is TRBV7-2 and J is TRBJ2-1; 7 bases align to TRBD1. Per the germline V gene, CDR1 is SGHTA and CDR2 is FQGNSA. V trimming: 5 bases; J trimming: 2 bases; junction bases outside the gene matches: 6. This CDR3 is built from 15 residues.

The chain couples TRBV6-5 to TRBJ1-5, with a weak D call TRBD1 (5 bases). V was pared by 6 bases and J by 3 bases, with 15 bases between. This CDR3 has 15 residues. The germline CDR1 and CDR2 sequences are MNHEY and SVGAGI. CDR3 in amino acids: CASRDGGADNQPQHF. Here the CDR3 DNA reads TGTGCCAGCAGAGACGGGGGTGCGGACAATCAGCCCCAGCATTTT.

This chain connects TRBV10-3 to TRBJ1-4; D call uncertain. The V gene's germline CDR1 is ENHRY and CDR2 SYGVKD. The CDR3 is 13 residues long. V was shortened by 4 bases and J by 6 bases, with 9 bases between the two germline ends. This chain's CDR3 is CAISARWDEKLFF. In nucleotides, the CDR3 is TGTGCCATCAGTGCTAGGTGGGATGAAAAACTGTTTTTT.

The chain recombines TRBV6-1 with TRBJ2-7; D remains unclear. The germline V and J ends were trimmed by 4 bases and 5 bases, with 6 bases remaining between them. Germline assignment: CDR1 MNHNS and CDR2 SASEGT. The CDR3 sequence is 11 residues long. CDR3 sequence: CASSALDEQYF. CDR3 DNA: TGTGCCAGCAGTGCCTTGGACGAGCAGTACTTC.

The sample holds one count of this clone. The rearrangement uses TRBV7-9 and TRBJ2-3; 8 nucleotides align to TRBD2. The CDR3 runs to 15 residues. Trimming cost V 6 bases and J 3 bases; bases outside gene matches: 8. The germline V gene encodes CDR1 SEHNR and CDR2 FQNEAQ (reference sequence). CDR3 residues: CASSQAGVETDTQYF. Here the CDR3 DNA reads TGTGCCAGCAGTCAAGCGGGAGTCGAAACAGATACGCAGTATTTT.

J is TRBJ2-5 and V is TRBV5-6; TRBD1 agrees at 11 bases. V was pared by 2 bases and J by 4 bases, with 4 bases of the junction left unmatched. This CDR3 is 15 amino acids long. The germline CDR1 and CDR2 sequences are SGHDT and YYEEEE. The CDR3 sequence: CASSLRTGGRETQYF. The CDR3 DNA reads as TGTGCCAGCAGCTTAAGGACAGGGGGCCGAGAGACCCAGTACTTC.

The chain couples TRBV18 to TRBJ2-1; D may be TRBD1 (6 bases). The length of the CDR3 is 15 residues. The V end lost 5 bases, the J end lost 7 bases, and 18 bases lay between the germline ends. The germline CDR1 and CDR2 sequences are KGHSH and LQKENI. The CDR3 DNA reads as TGTGCCAGCTCAAACAGACAGGAAAGGTTGAATGAGCAGTTCTTC. This sequence encodes CASSNRQERLNEQFF.

This chain connects TRBV15 to TRBJ2-1; 11 nucleotides align to TRBD1. Germline V lookup: CDR1 LNHNV, CDR2 YYDKDF (reference sequence). The trim removed 3 bases at V and 7 bases at J, leaving 8 bases unmatched. The CDR3 spans 16 residues. CDR3 nucleotides: TGTGCCACCAGCAGGGCCGGGACAGGGGGTTTTAATGAGCAGTTCTTC. Residues: CATSRAGTGGFNEQFF.

The chain recombines TRBV6-4 with TRBJ1-1; D is uncertain. Per germline, CDR1 MRHNA and CDR2 SNTAGT. This CDR3 region has 15 residues. Trimming took 4 bases from V and 0 from J, leaving 12 bases between them. The CDR3 DNA reads as TGTGCCAGCAGTGGCCGCCGGTACATGAACACTGAAGCTTTCTTT. Its translation is CASSGRRYMNTEAFF.